Shown below are 32 T cell receptor beta chains from a single sample sequenced in a study of blood T cells in healthy people across ages. The use of a sample-barcoded 5' primer and a J-beta primer mix characterized a second PCR of 7 to 11 cycles. TCRdb passed the 5' RACE reads through MiXCR, listing each CDR3 protein once. The sample records some 290,000 distinct CDR3 sequences, roughly 26% being singletons. The sequenced sample consisted of blood. These receptors were obtained from a woman in her 70s in good health.

This clonotype has more than one count but fewer than ten. This chain connects TRBV5-1 to TRBJ1-1; perhaps TRBD1 as D (6 bases). CDR3 size: 13 residues. V dropped 4 bases and J dropped 4 bases, with 11 bases sitting between them. Germline CDR1 reads SGHRS; CDR2 reads YFSETQ. The CDR3 region has the DNA TGCGCCAGCAGCGCCAAAGGGGGCACTGAAGCTTTCTTT. Translated: CASSAKGGTEAFF.

This clonotype was detected only a few times. This chain joins TRBV29-1 and TRBJ2-3; D is undetermined. Trimming took 6 bases from V and 4 from J, leaving 11 bases between them. From germline, CDR1 is SQVTM and CDR2 ANQGSEA. There are 12 residues in the CDR3. The CDR3 bases are TGCAGCGTCCTCAAGGGCCCAGATACGCAGTATTTT. It yields the protein CSVLKGPDTQYF.

The chain uses TRBV7-9 and TRBJ2-5; TRBD2 might be the D (6 bases). This CDR3 has 16 amino acids. CDR1 is SEHNR and CDR2 is FQNEAQ in the germline V gene (reference sequence). The V end lost 3 bases, the J end lost 4 bases, and 18 bases lay between the germline ends. CDR3 in amino acids: CASSFGAGSRGETQYF. CDR3 nucleotide sequence: TGTGCCAGCAGCTTCGGGGCGGGGAGTAGGGGAGAGACCCAGTACTTC.

This clonotype was observed a handful of times. Germline is not matched at one junction end, which may reflect a read error. The CDR3 loop reads CASSRGGTGGEKLLF. For the CDR3, the DNA is TGTGCCAGCAGCAGAGGCGGGACTGGAGGCGAAAAACTGCTTTTT. The gene calls are TRBV7-8 and TRBJ1-4, with D possibly matching TRBD1 (5 bases). The V gene's germline CDR1 is SGHVS and CDR2 FQNEAQ. The CDR3 runs 15 residues.

The chain has TRBV4-3 and TRBJ2-1; perhaps TRBD2 as D (6 bases). The germline V gene has CDR1 LGHNA and CDR2 YSLEER. Trimming stripped 1 base from V and 0 bases from J, with 16 bases between. CDR3 size: 18 residues. CDR3 nucleotide sequence: TGCGCCAGCAGCCAAGTCCTCCCTAGCGCGAGCTCCTACAATGAGCAGTTCTTC. Amino acids: CASSQVLPSASSYNEQFF.

The chain recombines TRBV6-5 with TRBJ2-3; maybe TRBD1 (6 bases). The germline V gene encodes CDR1 MNHEY and CDR2 SVGAGI. Trimming took off 8 bases at V and 4 bases at J, with 10 bases between the two ends. This CDR3 has 12 residues. CDR3 sequence reads: CASGTGSDTQYF. DNA for the CDR3: TGTGCCAGCGGAACAGGGTCAGATACGCAGTATTTT.

This clonotype was counted only a few times. One base away lies a much larger clone, so this may be a sequencing read error. CDR3 nucleotide sequence: TGTGCCAGCCTTAGACACGAAAAACTGTTTTTT. Translation gives CASLRHEKLFF. The chain uses TRBV12-3 or TRBV12-4 and TRBJ1-4; no firm D call. The CDR3 length is 11 residues. V was pared by 8 bases and J by 8 bases, with 9 bases between.

V gene TRBV7-2 combines with J gene TRBJ2-5; D gene uncertain. Germline CDR1 and CDR2: SGHTA and FQGNSA. The CDR3 spans 12 residues. Trimming took off 3 bases at V and 9 bases at J, with 11 bases between the two ends. The CDR3 reads CASSLGNAAQYF. In DNA, the CDR3 is TGTGCCAGCAGCTTGGGTAACGCGGCCCAGTACTTC.

This rearrangement joins TRBV7-9 to TRBJ2-4; possibly TRBD2 for D (5 bases). Trimming shortened V by 5 bases and J by 5 bases, and 10 bases separated the two germline ends. The germline gives CDR1 SEHNR, CDR2 FQNEAQ (reference sequence). The CDR3 runs 13 residues. Here the CDR3 DNA reads TGTGCCAGCAGCATGGGAGTGGAAAACATTCAGTACTTC. Protein sequence: CASSMGVENIQYF.

This clonotype appeared a few times. The V and J genes are TRBV7-2 and TRBJ1-2; D remains ambiguous. V lost 0 bases and J lost 8, with 13 bases in between. The CDR3 loop spans 14 amino acids. From germline, CDR1 is SGHTA and CDR2 FQGNSA. The CDR3, as DNA: TGTGCCAGCAGCTTAGCATCCAACCGAGGAGGCTACACCTTC. It specifies CASSLASNRGGYTF. The full variable domain, its missing parts supplied by reference TRBV7-2 and TRBJ1-2, is GAGVSQSPSNKVTEKGKDVELRCDPISGHTALYWYRQSLGQGLEFLIYFQGNSAPDKSGLPSDRFSAERTGGSVSTLTIQRTQQEDSAVYLCASSLASNRGGYTFGSGTRLTVV.

V and J are TRBV29-1 and TRBJ1-5; D remains unclear. Looked up from germline, CDR1 is SQVTM and CDR2 is ANQGSEA. This CDR3 spans 13 amino acids. Trimming took 3 bases from V and 6 from J, leaving 12 bases between them. The CDR3 here is CSVERQAGQPQHF. The CDR3 DNA follows: TGCAGCGTTGAGAGGCAGGCGGGTCAGCCCCAGCATTTT.

This clonotype was seen more than once but under ten times. The chain has TRBV20-1 and TRBJ1-1, with D tentatively TRBD1 (5 bases). This CDR3 has 12 residues. V lost 5 bases, J lost 5 bases, and 12 bases lay in between. Per the germline V gene, CDR1 is DFQATT and CDR2 is SNEGSKA (reference sequence). CDR3 loop: CSARQGKTEAFF. The DNA of the CDR3 is TGCAGTGCTCGGCAGGGTAAAACTGAAGCTTTCTTT.

The chain is built from TRBV28 and TRBJ2-5; the match to TRBD2 covers 12 bases. Near its end, the DNA agrees better with TRBJ2-1, so the J call may be wrong. The CDR3 contains 15 residues. Germline assignment: CDR1 MDHEN and CDR2 SYDVKM. CDR3 in amino acids: CASSPSGRAGNEQFF. Here the CDR3 DNA reads TGTGCCAGCAGTCCTAGCGGGAGGGCTGGCAATGAGCAGTTCTTC.

CDR3 amino acids: CSARAASGRTDTQYF. The CDR3 DNA reads as TGCAGTGCTAGAGCGGCTAGCGGACGCACAGATACGCAGTATTTT. The chain couples TRBV20-1 to TRBJ2-3; TRBD2 agrees at 7 bases. Germline V lookup: CDR1 DFQATT, CDR2 SNEGSKA (reference sequence). Unmatched junction bases numbered 5, after V lost 1 base and J lost 1 base. The CDR3 has 15 residues.

This clonotype has just a few counts. CDR3 loop: CASSPGLPEYNEQFF. For the CDR3, the DNA is TGTGCCAGCTCACCCGGACTTCCGGAATACAATGAGCAGTTCTTC. The J gene is TRBJ2-1, the V gene TRBV18, with D maybe TRBD2 (5 bases). The CDR3 loop spans 15 amino acids. In germline, CDR1 is KGHSH, CDR2 LQKENI. Trimming shortened V by 3 bases and J by 4 bases, and 13 bases separated the two germline ends.

The J gene is TRBJ2-7, the V gene TRBV18; TRBD1 is a possible D gene (5 bases). V was trimmed by 2 bases and J by 5 bases, leaving 10 bases between them. Germline CDR1 reads KGHSH; CDR2 reads LQKENI. The CDR3 has 13 residues. This CDR3 is CASSPSLDNEQYF. The CDR3 DNA sequence: TGTGCCAGCTCACCATCACTGGACAACGAGCAGTACTTC.

This chain links TRBV20-1 with TRBJ2-3; possibly TRBD2 for D (6 bases). In germline, CDR1 is DFQATT, CDR2 SNEGSKA (reference sequence). The germline V and J ends were trimmed by 4 bases and 13 bases, with 15 bases remaining between them. The CDR3 length is 11 residues. The CDR3 DNA is TGCAGTGCTAACCGGGATGCGGGAAAGTATTTT. It yields the protein CSANRDAGKYF.

Only a few counts were recorded for this clonotype. This chain joins TRBV12-3 or TRBV12-4 and TRBJ1-2; D is uncertain. Trimming cost V 11 bases and J 5 bases, with 27 bases left between them. The CDR3 extends over 16 amino acids. The CDR3 region has the DNA TGTGCCTGCAAGCCCACTGGGTATCCCCGCGGTTATGGCTACACCTTC. Protein product: CACKPTGYPRGYGYTF.

The chain employs TRBV3-1 and TRBJ1-6; D uncertain. Germline loops: CDR1 LGHDT, CDR2 YNNKEL (reference sequence). The CDR3 is 15 amino acids. The V gene lost 8 bases and the J gene lost 7 bases, with 18 bases spanning the gap. This chain's CDR3 is CASSNEAVANSPLHF. The CDR3 region has the DNA TGTGCCAGCTCAAACGAGGCGGTGGCGAATTCACCCCTCCACTTT.

The chain has TRBV9 and TRBJ2-1, with D hard to call. Germline V gene data show CDR1 as SGDLS and CDR2 as YYNGEE. This CDR3 is built from 13 residues. Trimming shortened V by 2 bases and J by 9 bases, and 12 bases separated the two germline ends. As DNA, the CDR3 is TGTGCCAGCAGCGTTGCTGCCGGCGGTGAGCAGTTCTTC. Translation gives CASSVAAGGEQFF.

This clonotype has more than one count but fewer than ten. J is TRBJ2-5 and V is TRBV4-2; D may match TRBD1 or TRBD2 (5 bases each). The assigned J gene may be wrong: the sequence end matches TRBJ2-1 better. The CDR3 covers 14 residues. From germline, CDR1 is LGHNA and CDR2 YNFKEQ. The CDR3 protein is CASGLESGGNEQFF. DNA of the CDR3: TGTGCCAGCGGATTAGAATCTGGGGGTAATGAGCAGTTCTTC.

The gene calls are TRBV4-1 and TRBJ2-2, with D tentatively TRBD2 (5 bases). The CDR3 runs to 14 residues. Germline CDR1 MGHRA, CDR2 YSYEKL. V was cut by 1 base and J by 6 bases, with 9 bases left in between. CDR3 loop: CASSQVTSSGELFF. CDR3 DNA sequence: TGCGCCAGCAGCCAAGTAACTAGTTCCGGGGAGCTGTTTTTT.

The CDR3 protein is CASSLRSGESYNSPLHF. The CDR3 region has the DNA TGTGCCAGCAGCTTGCGAAGTGGGGAATCCTATAATTCACCCCTCCACTTT. This rearrangement joins TRBV7-9 to TRBJ1-6; no reliable D call. There are 17 residues in the CDR3. Germline V lookup: CDR1 SEHNR, CDR2 FQNEAQ (reference sequence). Deletions cut 3 bases from V and 1 base from J, with 13 bases between.

The chain employs TRBV11-1 and TRBJ2-4; D might be TRBD2 (6 bases). Germline CDR1 is SGHAT and CDR2 is FQDESV (reference sequence). The ends were cut back, 5 bases at V and 1 base at J, with 18 bases in the middle. The CDR3 is 17 residues long. The CDR3 DNA sequence: TGTGCCAGCAGCCCCGGGACGGGGGACTTTGCCAAAAACATTCAGTACTTC. This gives the protein CASSPGTGDFAKNIQYF.

This clonotype has a handful of counts. The chain carries TRBV29-1 and TRBJ2-6; the match to TRBD1 covers 8 bases. The length of the CDR3 is 14 residues. Germline CDR1 reads SQVTM; CDR2 reads ANQGSEA. Trimming took 5 bases from V and 1 from J; bases not matched to a gene: 1. The CDR3 DNA reads TGCAGCGTTCGACAGGGGTCTGGGGCCAACGTCCTGACTTTC. Its protein product is CSVRQGSGANVLTF.

This clonotype was seen a few times. This rearrangement joins TRBV19 to TRBJ2-1; perhaps TRBD1 as D (6 bases). Germline CDR1 is LNHDA and CDR2 is SQIVND (reference sequence). V gave up 5 bases and J gave up 6 bases, with 17 bases separating them. This CDR3 comprises 15 residues. This CDR3 is CASSLWTVSGNEQFF. The CDR3 DNA reads TGTGCCAGTAGTCTCTGGACAGTATCAGGCAATGAGCAGTTCTTC.

The table lists this clonotype with many counts. This chain uses TRBV5-1 with TRBJ2-1, with 11 nucleotides matching TRBD2. The CDR3 has 15 amino acids. CDR1 is SGHRS, CDR2 YFSETQ, per germline. The ends lost 2 bases at V and 7 bases at J; junction bases unmatched: 5. CDR3 coding DNA: TGCGCCAGCAGCTTCTTAGCGGGAGGGGAAAATGAGCAGTTCTTC. Residues: CASSFLAGGENEQFF.

V is TRBV29-1 and J is TRBJ1-4; D call uncertain. This CDR3 contains 11 residues. V was cut by 7 bases and J by 8 bases, with 11 bases left in between. Germline CDR1 is SQVTM and CDR2 is ANQGSEA. CDR3 nucleotide sequence: TGCAGCGGGACGCTGTGGGAAAAACTGTTTTTT. Its translation is CSGTLWEKLFF.

CDR3 residues: CSARTPAGGYNEQFF. The DNA for the CDR3 is TGCAGTGCTAGAACCCCAGCGGGAGGGTACAATGAGCAGTTCTTC. V gene TRBV20-1 combines with J gene TRBJ2-1; 10 nucleotides align to TRBD2. CDR1 is DFQATT and CDR2 is SNEGSKA in the germline V gene (reference sequence). V was pared by 2 bases and J by 4 bases, with 5 bases of the junction left unmatched. This CDR3 has 15 amino acids.

The chain uses TRBV14 and TRBJ1-6; no definite D call. Germline CDR1 reads SGHDN; CDR2 reads FVKESK. The length of the CDR3 is 15 residues. V was shortened by 2 bases and J by 10 bases, with 15 bases between the two germline ends. The CDR3 DNA reads TGTGCCAGCAGCCAATGGTCGGGGAGGGAATCACCCCTCCACTTT. It translates to CASSQWSGRESPLHF.

This clonotype was seen a few times. The V call is TRBV5-1, the J call TRBJ2-1; 7 nucleotides match TRBD1. The V and J ends lost 2 bases and 6 bases, in that order; junction bases with no gene match: 20. Germline loops: CDR1 SGHRS, CDR2 YFSETQ. The CDR3 loop spans 19 amino acids. In nucleotides, the CDR3 is TGCGCCAGCAGCTTCGGACCGGGTCCACTCCAATCAGGGGGCAATGAGCAGTTCTTC. It specifies CASSFGPGPLQSGGNEQFF.

This chain connects TRBV19 to TRBJ2-4; 8 bases match TRBD1. V lost 4 bases and J lost 8; bases outside the gene matches: 10. Germline CDR1 reads LNHDA; CDR2 reads SQIVND (reference sequence). This CDR3 is built from 15 residues. The CDR3, as DNA: TGTGCCAGTAGTACCGCCGGGACAGGAGAAGACATTCAGTACTTC. Its translation: CASSTAGTGEDIQYF.